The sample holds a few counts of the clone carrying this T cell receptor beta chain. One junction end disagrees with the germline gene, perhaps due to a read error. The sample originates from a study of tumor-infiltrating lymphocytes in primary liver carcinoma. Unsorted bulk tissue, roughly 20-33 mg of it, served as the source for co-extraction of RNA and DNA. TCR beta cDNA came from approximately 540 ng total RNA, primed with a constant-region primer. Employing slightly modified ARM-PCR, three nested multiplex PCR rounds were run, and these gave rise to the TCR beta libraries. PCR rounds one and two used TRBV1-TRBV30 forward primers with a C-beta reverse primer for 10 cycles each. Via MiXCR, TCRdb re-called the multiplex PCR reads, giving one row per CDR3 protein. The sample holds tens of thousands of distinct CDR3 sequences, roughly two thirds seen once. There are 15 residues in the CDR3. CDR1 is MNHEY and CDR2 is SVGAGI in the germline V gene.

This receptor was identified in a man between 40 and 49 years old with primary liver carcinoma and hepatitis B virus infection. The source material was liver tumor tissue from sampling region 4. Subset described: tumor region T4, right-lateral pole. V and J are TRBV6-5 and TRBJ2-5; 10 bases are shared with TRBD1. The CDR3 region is CTSSGTGAGEETQYF. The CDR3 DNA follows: TGTACCAGCAGCGGGACAGGGGCAGGTGAAGAGACCCAGTACTTC.